This TCR beta chain is drawn from a study of CD8 T cells in Susac syndrome. Sequencing of TCR beta drew on CD8+ and CD4+ T cells from blood. Per the germline V gene, CDR1 is MNHEY and CDR2 is SVGAGI. V lost 2 bases, J lost 1 base, and 11 bases lay in between. The CDR3 totals 16 residues. Random hexamers were used to reverse transcribe an amount of roughly 0.45 to 1 ug RNA. Amplification of the TCR beta CDR3 was carried out by immunoSEQ multiplex PCR, which spanned a total of 54 Vbeta and 13 Jbeta segments. TCRdb re-called the immunoSEQ multiplex PCR reads with MiXCR, one entry per CDR3 protein. The table has 350,000 to 550,000 distinct CDR3 sequences, more than 80% seen once.

The V call is TRBV6-5, the J call TRBJ2-2; D unclear. The sequence was obtained from a human donor with multiple sclerosis. The sample consisted of CD8+ T cells from PBMCs. The CDR3 sequence: CASSYAWVENTGELFF. CDR3 in DNA: TGTGCCAGCAGTTACGCTTGGGTTGAGAACACCGGGGAGCTGTTTTTT.